This paragraph reports one TCR beta chain. These data belong to a study of CD8 T cells in Susac syndrome. TEMRA cells were FACS-enriched, unlike CD8+ and CD4+ T cells, which were negatively isolated. The trim removed 0 bases at V and 3 bases at J, leaving 6 bases unmatched. Germline V gives CDR1 LGHNA, CDR2 YSLEER. The CDR3 runs to 16 residues. With random hexamers, reverse transcription was performed on about 0.5 to 1 ug of RNA. Amplification of TCR beta CDR3 by immunoSEQ multiplex PCR spanned 54 Vbeta and 13 Jbeta. TCRdb fed the immunoSEQ multiplex PCR reads into MiXCR, producing one record per CDR3 protein. The sample records about 120,000 distinct CDR3 sequences, over 90% being singletons.

The chain joins TRBV4-3 to TRBJ1-2, with 8 bases that match TRBD1. This clonotype was sampled from a human donor in good health. The sequencing input was CD4+ T cells from PBMCs. The CDR3 region has the DNA TGCGCCAGCAGCCAAGATCAGGGGACAGGAGACTATGGCTACACCTTC. This encodes CASSQDQGTGDYGYTF.